One TCR beta chain is described in this entry. Only in-frame clones appear in the TCRdb table, and some are missing; sequencing was by immunoSEQ multiplex PCR. The sample has 110,000 or so clones; around 85% are singletons. V was pared by 5 bases and J by 2 bases, with 8 bases of the junction left unmatched. Germline CDR1 SGHVS, CDR2 FQNEAQ. There are 15 residues in the CDR3. This specimen belongs to a study of blood T cell repertoires in COVID-19. The chain recombines TRBV7-8 with TRBJ2-7, with 8 bases identical to TRBD2. The sequence came from a woman aged 55-70 years with COVID-19, enrolled during active disease. The sample comprised peripheral blood. CDR3 sequence reads: CASSPGGALTYEQYF. CDR3 nucleotides: TGTGCCAGCAGCCCGGGGGGGGCACTAACCTACGAGCAGTACTTC.